The next 32 T cell receptor beta chains were all read from a single sample in a study of T cells in Graves' hyperthyroidism and ophthalmopathy. There were TCR beta CDR3 regions amplified from RNA transcripts. First-round RT-PCR of the TCR CDR3 relied on the HTBI primer set. Each CDR3 protein gets one entry after TCRdb re-called the multiplex PCR reads with MiXCR. The sample consists of about 610,000 distinct CDR3 sequences, around 46% of them appearing once. Sequenced: peripheral blood or thyroid tissue (not recorded which). The source of these receptors is a woman aged 18-29 years with Graves' hyperthyroidism.

This clonotype was detected many times. One end of the junction is discordant with germline, which a read error may explain. The chain joins TRBV7-7 to TRBJ2-2, with 11 bases aligning to TRBD2. Germline lookup yields CDR1 SSHAT and CDR2 FNYEAQ (reference sequence). This CDR3 is built from 15 residues. The CDR3 DNA sequence: TGTGCTAGCAGCTTACAACTAGCGGGAGCCGGGGAGCTGTTTTTT. This gives the protein CASSLQLAGAGELFF.

The chain employs TRBV2 and TRBJ2-3; 7 bases are a match to TRBD2. CDR1 is SNHLY and CDR2 is FYNNEI in the germline V gene. The CDR3 runs 12 residues. The ends lost 6 bases at V and 7 bases at J; junction bases unmatched: 4. As DNA, the CDR3 is TGTGCCAGCAGGAAGCGGGAATATACGCAGTATTTT. It encodes CASRKREYTQYF.

The chain joins TRBV10-3 to TRBJ2-5; perhaps TRBD1 as D (6 bases). The V end lost 4 bases, the J end lost 2 bases, and 20 bases lay between the germline ends. Germline V gene lookup returns CDR1 ENHRY and CDR2 SYGVKD. The CDR3 sequence is 17 residues long. The CDR3 is CAISARIIGQQQETQYF. CDR3 DNA sequence: TGTGCCATCAGTGCTCGTATTATCGGACAGCAGCAAGAGACCCAGTACTTC.

This clonotype was seen many times. This chain connects TRBV2 to TRBJ2-7, with TRBD2 matching 7 bases. Germline V gene sequence: CDR1 SNHLY, CDR2 FYNNEI. Trimming removed 8 bases from V and 6 bases from J; junction bases left unmatched: 10. The CDR3 has 13 residues. The CDR3 sequence: CASLQGGSLEQYF. For the CDR3, the DNA is TGTGCCAGCCTCCAGGGCGGGAGTCTCGAGCAGTACTTC.

This clonotype was counted many times. The CDR3 sequence is CASSQEYEETQYF. The DNA for the CDR3 is TGTGCCAGCAGCCAAGAATACGAGGAGACCCAGTACTTC. The V call is TRBV3-1, the J call TRBJ2-5; D gene ambiguous. The germline gives CDR1 LGHDT, CDR2 YNNKEL (reference sequence). The length of the CDR3 is 13 residues. Trimming stripped 0 bases from V and 5 bases from J, with 7 bases between.

In its sample, this clonotype was seen a few times. This chain connects TRBV19 to TRBJ1-5; D call uncertain. The germline V gene has CDR1 LNHDA and CDR2 SQIVND (reference sequence). With 4 bases removed from V and 9 bases from J, the gap between germline ends came to 10 bases. This CDR3 contains 12 residues. The CDR3 region has the DNA TGTGCCAGTAGTACCCCGGTGGCGCCCCAGCATTTT. Its translation is CASSTPVAPQHF.

This clonotype was seen repeatedly, ten times or more. The chain employs TRBV6-5 and TRBJ1-2; TRBD1 matches 7 bases. Looked up from germline, CDR1 is MNHEY and CDR2 is SVGAGI. The CDR3 runs to 17 residues. V lost 0 bases and J lost 0; bases outside the gene matches: 7. CDR3 sequence reads: CASSYSGQAYTNYGYTF. In nucleotides, the CDR3 is TGTGCCAGCAGTTACTCCGGACAGGCTTATACTAACTATGGCTACACCTTC.

The chain recombines TRBV12-3 or TRBV12-4 with TRBJ1-3, with TRBD1 as a possible D gene (6 bases). The V gene lost 10 bases and the J gene lost 3 bases, with 22 bases spanning the gap. The CDR3 spans 16 residues. The CDR3 spells CATSRRPGGYGNTIYF. CDR3 DNA sequence: TGTGCCACTTCGCGGAGGCCCGGGGGCTATGGAAACACCATATATTTT.

This clonotype was seen at least ten times. The genes are TRBV12-3 or TRBV12-4 and TRBJ2-5; 10 nucleotides align to TRBD2. V shed 5 bases, J shed 2 bases, and the junction held 8 bases outside the gene matches. This CDR3 has 16 amino acids. As DNA, the CDR3 is TGTGCCAGCAGTGATACTAGCGGGGCTCCTCAAGAGACCCAGTACTTC. It translates to CASSDTSGAPQETQYF.

This clonotype has only one observation. J is TRBJ2-7 and V is TRBV7-9; 10 bases are shared with TRBD1. The ends lost 5 bases at V and 9 bases at J; junction bases unmatched: 7. Germline assignment: CDR1 SEHNR and CDR2 FQNEAQ (reference sequence). The CDR3 consists of 13 residues. The CDR3 reads CASSARDRGAQYF. The DNA of the CDR3 is TGTGCCAGCAGCGCCCGGGACAGGGGTGCGCAGTACTTC.

Regarding this clonotype: One end of the junction varies from germline; a read error may be responsible. The chain employs TRBV13 and TRBJ1-2, with a possible D match to TRBD1 (6 bases). This CDR3 region has 11 residues. Germline lookup yields CDR1 PRHDT and CDR2 FYEKMQ (reference sequence). This CDR3 reads CASHHLGGTRF. The CDR3 DNA reads as TGTGCCAGCCATCATCTCGGGGGCACGAGATTC.

The chain joins TRBV19 to TRBJ2-1; D is ambiguous. V lost 5 bases and J 5 bases, leaving 7 bases between the germline ends. The CDR3 is made up of 12 amino acids. Germline V gene lookup returns CDR1 LNHDA and CDR2 SQIVND (reference sequence). CDR3 in amino acids: CASSPLHNEQFF. The CDR3 nucleotides read TGTGCCAGTAGTCCCCTCCACAATGAGCAGTTCTTC. The whole variable domain, filled in from reference TRBV19 and TRBJ2-1, reads DGGITQSPKYLFRKEGQNVTLSCEQNLNHDAMYWYRQDPGQGLRLIYYSQIVNDFQKGDIAEGYSVSREKKESFPLTVTSAQKNPTAFYLCASSPLHNEQFFGPGTRLTVL.

The J gene is TRBJ2-7, the V gene TRBV7-9, with TRBD2 as a possible D gene (6 bases). The CDR3 is 13 amino acids. Trimming shortened V by 9 bases and J by 0 bases, and 12 bases separated the two germline ends. Germline CDR1 and CDR2: SEHNR and FQNEAQ (reference sequence). CDR3 sequence reads: CASGGTLSYEQYF. DNA for the CDR3: TGTGCCAGTGGCGGGACTCTCTCCTACGAGCAGTACTTC.

This clonotype showed up many times. The chain recombines TRBV10-3 with TRBJ1-5; D remains unclear. The CDR3 spans 14 residues. The V gene lost 2 bases and the J gene lost 3 bases, with 8 bases spanning the gap. CDR1 is ENHRY, CDR2 SYGVKD, per germline. The CDR3 DNA sequence: TGTGCCATCAGTGAGAAAGGGAACAATCAGCCCCAGCATTTT. This translates into CAISEKGNNQPQHF.

The rearrangement joins TRBV2 to TRBJ2-5; 10 nucleotides match TRBD1. The CDR3 sequence is 14 residues long. Germline CDR1 reads SNHLY; CDR2 reads FYNNEI. The V gene end was trimmed by 6 bases and the J gene end by 3 bases; junction bases not matched to a gene: 4. This CDR3 reads CASRRQGAEETQYF. The DNA of the CDR3 is TGTGCCAGCAGGAGACAGGGGGCCGAAGAGACCCAGTACTTC.

This clonotype was counted at least ten times. The rearrangement links TRBV11-3 to TRBJ1-1; unclear D gene. Germline loops: CDR1 SGHNT, CDR2 YENEEA. There are 13 residues in the CDR3. The V end was cut by 5 bases, the J end by 5 bases, with 12 bases between. The CDR3 is CASSPSWETEAFF. CDR3 coding DNA: TGTGCCAGCAGCCCCAGTTGGGAAACTGAAGCTTTCTTT.

Ten or more counts support this clonotype. The rearrangement links TRBV20-1 to TRBJ2-7; D is uncertain. Per the germline V gene, CDR1 is DFQATT and CDR2 is SNEGSKA (reference sequence). This CDR3 is built from 12 residues. Trimming cost V 6 bases and J 6 bases, with 15 bases left between them. The CDR3 DNA reads as TGCAGTGCCACCTCGTCCCCCGCCGAGCAGTACTTC. Protein sequence: CSATSSPAEQYF.

The V call is TRBV2, the J call TRBJ1-5, with D tentatively TRBD1 (6 bases). V lost 7 bases to trimming and J lost 10 bases, with 20 bases between them. This CDR3 has 14 amino acids. The germline V gene encodes CDR1 SNHLY and CDR2 FYNNEI. The CDR3 coding sequence is TGTGCCAGCACCGAGGGGGGGTGGCTTGATCCCCAGCATTTT. Amino acids: CASTEGGWLDPQHF.

The chain uses TRBV12-3 or TRBV12-4 and TRBJ2-7; 7 bases line up with TRBD1. This CDR3 has 14 amino acids. J lost 5 bases, V lost 1 base, and 5 bases had no gene match. CDR3 protein: CASSLEGALDEQYF. CDR3 nucleotide sequence: TGTGCCAGCAGTTTAGAGGGGGCCTTGGACGAGCAGTACTTC.

The chain links TRBV7-2 to TRBJ2-5; D call uncertain. This CDR3 spans 16 amino acids. Trimming removed 3 bases at V and 5 bases at J, with 19 bases between. CDR1 SGHTA and CDR2 FQGNSA come from the germline V gene. The CDR3 spells CASSLGGVNTGETQYF. In nucleotides, the CDR3 is TGTGCCAGCAGCTTGGGTGGAGTGAACACCGGGGAGACCCAGTACTTC.

CDR3 DNA sequence: TGTGCCAGCAGCCCGGGACTTTACGAAGCTTTCTTT. It yields the protein CASSPGLYEAFF. V usage is TRBV12-3 or TRBV12-4 and J usage is TRBJ1-1, with a weak D call TRBD1 (5 bases). V was shortened by 6 bases and J by 8 bases, with 13 bases between the two germline ends. The CDR3 loop spans 12 amino acids.

This chain joins TRBV20-1 and TRBJ2-2; 7 bases match TRBD1. The CDR3 has 15 amino acids. J gave up 3 bases and V 5 bases, and 9 bases lay outside the gene matches. CDR1 is DFQATT, CDR2 SNEGSKA, per germline (reference sequence). The CDR3 DNA follows: TGCAGTGCTGCAGTGACAGGGTGGGACACCGGGGAGCTGTTTTTT. It encodes CSAAVTGWDTGELFF.

The chain carries TRBV7-3 and TRBJ2-7; D unresolved. CDR3 size: 15 residues. The V gene's germline CDR1 is SGHTA and CDR2 FQGTGA. V was trimmed by 1 base and J by 7 bases, leaving 17 bases between them. CDR3 in amino acids: CASSLNSALRWEQYF. The DNA for the CDR3 is TGTGCCAGCAGCTTAAATTCGGCGCTTAGGTGGGAGCAGTACTTC.

This clonotype was observed many times. This chain uses TRBV9 with TRBJ1-6; D remains unclear. Germline V gene lookup returns CDR1 SGDLS and CDR2 YYNGEE. The V end lost 1 base, the J end lost 6 bases, and 8 bases lay between the germline ends. The CDR3 is 14 amino acids. The CDR3 DNA reads TGTGCCAGCAGCGTACGGACTATTAATTCACCCCTCCACTTT. Protein: CASSVRTINSPLHF.

The V gene is TRBV27, the J gene TRBJ2-2, with a tentative D call TRBD1 (5 bases). CDR1 and CDR2 from the germline V gene are MNHEY and SMNVEV (reference sequence). The V gene lost 5 bases and the J gene lost 6 bases, with 19 bases spanning the gap. This CDR3 region has 16 residues. The CDR3 spells CASSLTGLSPPGELFF. The CDR3 DNA sequence: TGTGCCAGCAGTCTCACAGGTCTGAGCCCACCCGGGGAGCTGTTTTTT.

The sample holds many counts of this clonotype. The chain recombines TRBV19 with TRBJ1-5; D not certain. CDR1 is LNHDA, CDR2 SQIVND, per germline (reference sequence). V lost 11 bases, J lost 1 base, and 12 bases lay in between. The CDR3 totals 13 residues. In DNA, the CDR3 is TGTGCCTCAAAAGGCCTGAGCAATCAGCCCCAGCATTTT. The encoded protein is CASKGLSNQPQHF.

In its sample, this clonotype was seen many times. V gene TRBV25-1 combines with J gene TRBJ1-4, with D unclear. Looked up from germline, CDR1 is MGHDK and CDR2 is SYGVNS. The V end lost 4 bases, the J end lost 7 bases, and 10 bases lay between the germline ends. CDR3 length equals 13 residues. The CDR3 nucleotides read TGTGCCAGCAGTGGGGTGAATGGTGAAAAACTGTTTTTT. It codes for CASSGVNGEKLFF.

Details on this clonotype: The final CDR3 position lacks the conserved phenylalanine or tryptophan, pointing to a likely read error. The chain has TRBV19 and TRBJ2-2; tentatively, D is TRBD1 or TRBD2 (5 bases each). The CDR3 has 14 residues. Germline V CDR1 and CDR2: LNHDA, SQIVND (reference sequence). V lost 10 bases and J 5 bases, leaving 17 bases between the germline ends. The CDR3 nucleotides are TGTGCCACGCAACCGGGACGGGCGACCGGGGAGCTGTTTCTT. Protein product: CATQPGRATGELFL.

Ten or more counts support this clonotype. The CDR3 loop reads CASSYGGQGIGPLHF. CDR3 DNA: TGTGCCAGCAGTTATGGGGGACAGGGAATCGGACCCCTCCACTTT. The chain has TRBV6-5 and TRBJ1-6; TRBD1 matches 9 bases. The V and J ends lost 3 bases and 12 bases, in that order; junction bases with no gene match: 9. Germline lookup yields CDR1 MNHEY and CDR2 SVGAGI. This CDR3 spans 15 amino acids.

Worth noting for this clonotype: A much larger clone lies a single base off, so this may be a read error. V usage is TRBV6-6 and J usage is TRBJ2-2; 11 nucleotides line up with TRBD1. The CDR3 length is 15 residues. CDR1 is MNHNY and CDR2 is SVGAGI in the germline V gene (reference sequence). V shed 6 bases, J shed 10 bases, and the junction held 10 bases outside the gene matches. CDR3 loop: CASSLGQGAYEELFF. CDR3 in DNA: TGTGCCAGCAGCCTCGGACAGGGGGCGTATGAGGAGCTGTTTTTT.

This chain uses TRBV9 with TRBJ1-6, with 8 bases identical to TRBD1. Germline V lookup: CDR1 SGDLS, CDR2 YYNGEE. Trimming at V came to 1 base and at J to 7 bases, leaving 10 bases not matched to a gene. This CDR3 contains 17 residues. CDR3 in DNA: TGTGCCAGCAGCGTAAACCCCGGACAGGGATGGAATTCACCCCTCCACTTT. It codes for CASSVNPGQGWNSPLHF. The full variable domain, rest sourced from reference TRBV9 and TRBJ1-6, is DSGVTQTPKHLITATGQRVTLRCSPRSGDLSVYWYQQSLDQGLQFLIQYYNGEERAKGNILERFSAQQFPDLHSELNLSSLELGDSALYFCASSVNPGQGWNSPLHFGNGTRLTVT.

This clonotype was seen at least ten times. The chain carries TRBV27 and TRBJ1-5, with D uncertain. The CDR3 covers 13 residues. Trimming shortened V by 3 bases and J by 9 bases, and 12 bases separated the two germline ends. Germline loops: CDR1 MNHEY, CDR2 SMNVEV (reference sequence). CDR3 loop: CASSFAPYGPQHF. The CDR3 region has the DNA TGTGCCAGCAGTTTTGCCCCCTATGGGCCCCAGCATTTT.